The 9 T cell receptor beta chains presented below share a single source sample, sequenced in a study of T-cell memory formation after mild COVID-19. TCRdb reanalysed the 5' RACE reads using MiXCR and keeps one entry per CDR3 protein. The table has over 120,000 distinct CDR3 sequences, approximately 21% seen once. Material for sequencing was PBMCs or a T cell subset sorted from them (not recorded which). All receptors come from an adult woman who had mild COVID-19 (a few samples of this study predate the infection). Cell type and time point are not known.

The chain combines TRBV29-1 with TRBJ1-2; TRBD1 might be the D (5 bases). From germline, CDR1 is SQVTM and CDR2 ANQGSEA. The CDR3 is made up of 11 amino acids. V was clipped by 6 bases and J by 5 bases, with 10 bases between them. The CDR3 region is CSVDTGYGYTF. For the CDR3, the DNA is TGCAGCGTAGATACAGGTTATGGCTACACCTTC.

The chain has TRBV5-1 and TRBJ1-1; 9 bases line up with TRBD1. Germline CDR1 reads SGHRS; CDR2 reads YFSETQ. CDR3 length: 13 amino acids. Trimming took 4 bases from V and 11 from J; bases not matched to a gene: 9. CDR3 nucleotide sequence: TGCGCCAGCAGCGCGATTACAGGGGGCGATGCTTTCTTT. This gives the protein CASSAITGGDAFF.

The V and J genes are TRBV5-1 and TRBJ1-3; D is perhaps TRBD1 (5 bases). The CDR3 runs to 16 residues. The germline CDR1 and CDR2 sequences are SGHRS and YFSETQ. V was pared by 0 bases and J by 0 bases, with 10 bases between. In DNA form, the CDR3 reads TGCGCCAGCAGCTTGGGGGACGGTAGCTCTGGAAACACCATATATTTT. Its protein product is CASSLGDGSSGNTIYF.

In its sample, this clonotype was seen a few times. The chain links TRBV24-1 to TRBJ2-5; 12 nucleotides match TRBD2. The CDR3 sequence is 16 residues long. V trimming: 3 bases; J trimming: 7 bases; junction bases outside the gene matches: 8. Germline V gene data show CDR1 as KGHDR and CDR2 as SFDVKD. The CDR3 protein is CATSDPTSGGQSTQYF. The CDR3 DNA reads TGTGCCACCAGTGATCCGACTAGCGGGGGACAGTCGACCCAGTACTTC.

The CDR3 DNA is TGTGCCTGGACATTCGGGGACCGAAAATACGAGCAGTACTTC. This gives the protein CAWTFGDRKYEQYF. The chain employs TRBV30 and TRBJ2-7; D may be TRBD1 or TRBD2 (5 bases each). The CDR3 is 14 residues long. The ends were cut back, 4 bases at V and 4 bases at J, with 17 bases in the middle. Germline CDR1 reads GTSNPN; CDR2 reads SVGIG (reference sequence).

The chain couples TRBV24-1 to TRBJ2-1, with a weak D call TRBD1 (5 bases). The CDR3 has 15 residues. CDR1 KGHDR and CDR2 SFDVKD come from the germline V gene. Deletions cut 4 bases from V and 8 bases from J, with 17 bases between. The CDR3 loop is CATSERTPGRYEQFF. The CDR3 bases are TGTGCCACCAGTGAGAGGACACCCGGAAGGTATGAGCAGTTCTTC.

This chain connects TRBV18 to TRBJ1-5; TRBD1 might be the D (6 bases). Per germline, CDR1 KGHSH and CDR2 LQKENI. The CDR3 loop spans 16 amino acids. Trimming stripped 0 bases from V and 6 bases from J, with 15 bases between. Here the CDR3 DNA reads TGTGCCAGCTCACCACCGGAACAGGGATATAGTCAGCCCCAGCATTTT. This translates into CASSPPEQGYSQPQHF. The variable domain in full, with the rest retrieved from reference TRBV18 and TRBJ1-5, is NAGVMQNPRHLVRRRGQEARLRCSPMKGHSHVYWYRQLPEEGLKFMVYLQKENIIDESGMPKERFSAEFPKEGPSILRIQQVVRGDSAAYFCASSPPEQGYSQPQHFGDGTRLSIL.

This clonotype was seen more than once but under ten times. The J gene is TRBJ2-3, the V gene TRBV5-1; 8 bases line up with TRBD2. With V trimmed by 4 bases and J by 4 bases, 8 bases remained unmatched. CDR1 and CDR2 from the germline V gene are SGHRS and YFSETQ. The CDR3 covers 15 residues. CDR3 residues: CASSPTGGYADTQYF. In DNA, the CDR3 is TGCGCCAGCAGCCCTACGGGGGGGTACGCAGATACGCAGTATTTT.

This clonotype was recorded many times. V usage is TRBV5-1 and J usage is TRBJ2-7, with D possibly matching TRBD1 (7 bases). The CDR3 spans 14 residues. V was pared by 0 bases and J by 4 bases, with 11 bases between. CDR1 SGHRS and CDR2 YFSETQ come from the germline V gene. DNA of the CDR3: TGCGCCAGCAGCTTGGATCCAGGGGGGTACGAGCAGTACTTC. Protein product: CASSLDPGGYEQYF.